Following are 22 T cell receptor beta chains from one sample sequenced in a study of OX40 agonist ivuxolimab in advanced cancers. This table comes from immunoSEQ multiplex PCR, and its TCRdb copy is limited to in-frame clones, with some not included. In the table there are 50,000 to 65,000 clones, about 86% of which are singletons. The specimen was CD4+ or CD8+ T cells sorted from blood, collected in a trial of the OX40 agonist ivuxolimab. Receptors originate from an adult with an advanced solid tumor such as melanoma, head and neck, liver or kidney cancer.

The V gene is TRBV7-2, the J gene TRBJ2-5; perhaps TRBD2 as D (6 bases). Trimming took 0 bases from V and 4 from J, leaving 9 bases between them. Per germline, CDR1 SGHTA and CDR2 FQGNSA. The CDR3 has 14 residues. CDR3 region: CASSLALGGETQYF. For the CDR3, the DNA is TGTGCCAGCAGCTTAGCGCTCGGGGGAGAGACCCAGTACTTC.

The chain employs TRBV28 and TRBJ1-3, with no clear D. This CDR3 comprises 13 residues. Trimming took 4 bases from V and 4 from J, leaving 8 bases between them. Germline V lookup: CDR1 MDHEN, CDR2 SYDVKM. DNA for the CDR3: TGTGCCAGCAGTTCTGGGCTGGGAAACACCATATATTTT. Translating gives CASSSGLGNTIYF.

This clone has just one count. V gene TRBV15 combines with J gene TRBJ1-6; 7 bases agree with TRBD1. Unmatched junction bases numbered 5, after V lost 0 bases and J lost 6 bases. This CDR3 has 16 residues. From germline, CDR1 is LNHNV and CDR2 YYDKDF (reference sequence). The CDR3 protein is CATSRDGQALNSPLHF. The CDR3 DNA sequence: TGTGCCACCAGCAGAGATGGACAGGCACTTAATTCACCCCTCCACTTT. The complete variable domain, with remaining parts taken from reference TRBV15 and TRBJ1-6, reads DAMVIQNPRYQVTQFGKPVTLSCSQTLNHNVMYWYQQKSSQAPKLLFHYYDKDFNNEADTPDNFQSRRPNTSFCFLDIRSPGLGDTAMYLCATSRDGQALNSPLHFGNGTRLTVT.

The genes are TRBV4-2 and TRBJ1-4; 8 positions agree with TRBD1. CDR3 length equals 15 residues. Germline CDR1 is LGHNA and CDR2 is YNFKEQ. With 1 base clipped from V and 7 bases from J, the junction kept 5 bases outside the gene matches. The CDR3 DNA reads TGTGCCAGCAGCCAAGTCAGGGGGCTCGTTGAAAAACTGTTTTTT. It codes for CASSQVRGLVEKLFF.

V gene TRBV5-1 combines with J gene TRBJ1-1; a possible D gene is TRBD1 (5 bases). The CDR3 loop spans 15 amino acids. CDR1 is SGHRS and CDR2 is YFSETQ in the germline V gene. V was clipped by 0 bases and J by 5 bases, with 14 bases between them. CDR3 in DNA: TGCGCCAGCAGCTTGGCCCTGACCTCAGGGACTGAAGCTTTCTTT. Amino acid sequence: CASSLALTSGTEAFF. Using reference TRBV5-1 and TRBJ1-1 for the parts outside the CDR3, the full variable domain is KAGVTQTPRYLIKTRGQQVTLSCSPISGHRSVSWYQQTPGQGLQFLFEYFSETQRNKGNFPGRFSGRQFSNSRSEMNVSTLELGDSALYLCASSLALTSGTEAFFGQGTRLTVV.

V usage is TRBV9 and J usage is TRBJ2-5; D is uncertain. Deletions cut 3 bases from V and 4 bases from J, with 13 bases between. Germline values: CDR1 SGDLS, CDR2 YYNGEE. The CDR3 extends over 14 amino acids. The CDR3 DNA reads TGTGCCAGCAGCGGTGGGTGGGAACGAGAGACCCAGTACTTC. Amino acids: CASSGGWERETQYF.

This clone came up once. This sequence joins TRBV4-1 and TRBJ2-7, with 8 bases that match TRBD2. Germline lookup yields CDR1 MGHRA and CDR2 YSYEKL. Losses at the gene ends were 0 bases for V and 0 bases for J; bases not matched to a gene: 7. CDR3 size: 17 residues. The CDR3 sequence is CASSQDLAGTRSYEQYF. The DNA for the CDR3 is TGCGCCAGCAGCCAAGACTTAGCGGGGACGCGCTCCTACGAGCAGTACTTC.

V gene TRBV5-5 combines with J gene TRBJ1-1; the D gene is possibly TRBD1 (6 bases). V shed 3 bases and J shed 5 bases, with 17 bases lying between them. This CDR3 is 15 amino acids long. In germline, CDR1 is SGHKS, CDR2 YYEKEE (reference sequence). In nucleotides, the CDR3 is TGTGCCAGCAGCTCCCGAACAGGGATGGGGACTGAAGCTTTCTTT. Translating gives CASSSRTGMGTEAFF.

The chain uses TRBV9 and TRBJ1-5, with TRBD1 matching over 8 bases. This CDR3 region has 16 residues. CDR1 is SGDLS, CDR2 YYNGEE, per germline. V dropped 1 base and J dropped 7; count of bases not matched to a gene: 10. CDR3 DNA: TGTGCCAGCAGCGTAATCCCAGGGGGCGAAGGGCAGCCCCAGCATTTT. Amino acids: CASSVIPGGEGQPQHF.

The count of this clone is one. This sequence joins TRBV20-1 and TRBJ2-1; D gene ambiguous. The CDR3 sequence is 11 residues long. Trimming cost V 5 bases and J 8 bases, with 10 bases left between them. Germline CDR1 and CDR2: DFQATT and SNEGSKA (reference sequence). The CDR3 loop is CSASNGHEQFF. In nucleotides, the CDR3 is TGCAGTGCTTCCAATGGCCATGAGCAGTTCTTC.

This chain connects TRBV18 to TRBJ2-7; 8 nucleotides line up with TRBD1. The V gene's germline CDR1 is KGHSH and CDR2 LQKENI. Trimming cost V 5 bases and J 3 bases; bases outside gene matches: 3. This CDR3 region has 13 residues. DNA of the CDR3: TGTGCCAGCTCAGACAGGGGTGTCTACGAGCAGTACTTC. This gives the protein CASSDRGVYEQYF.

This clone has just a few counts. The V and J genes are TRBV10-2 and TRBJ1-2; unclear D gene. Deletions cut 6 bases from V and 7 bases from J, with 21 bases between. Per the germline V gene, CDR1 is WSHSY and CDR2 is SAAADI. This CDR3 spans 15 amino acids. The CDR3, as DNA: TGCGCCAGCAGGACAATTGTGGCAGGAACCGCTGGCTACACCTTC. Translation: CASRTIVAGTAGYTF.

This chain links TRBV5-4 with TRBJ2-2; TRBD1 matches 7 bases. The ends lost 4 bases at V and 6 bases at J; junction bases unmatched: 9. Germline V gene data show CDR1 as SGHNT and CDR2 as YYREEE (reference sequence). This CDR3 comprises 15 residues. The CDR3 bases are TGTGCCAGCAGCCGGGACAGAGGGGTCCCCGGGGAGCTGTTTTTT. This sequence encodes CASSRDRGVPGELFF.

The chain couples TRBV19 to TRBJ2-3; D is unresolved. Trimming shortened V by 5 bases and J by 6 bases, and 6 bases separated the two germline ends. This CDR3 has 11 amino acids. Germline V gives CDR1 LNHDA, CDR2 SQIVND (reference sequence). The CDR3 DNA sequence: TGTGCCAGTAGTCTCTGGGATACGCAGTATTTT. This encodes CASSLWDTQYF.

DNA for the CDR3: TGTGCCAGCAGCTTCCCGGGGGGTTCAGGAAACACCATATATTTT. Translated, it gives CASSFPGGSGNTIYF. V usage is TRBV7-8 and J usage is TRBJ1-3, with a possible D match to TRBD1 (5 bases). V was trimmed by 3 bases and J by 4 bases, leaving 13 bases between them. Looked up from germline, CDR1 is SGHVS and CDR2 is FQNEAQ. The CDR3 spans 15 residues. Full variable domain (remainder filled in from reference TRBV7-8 and TRBJ1-3): GAGVSQSPRYKVAKRGQDVALRCDPISGHVSLFWYQQALGQGPEFLTYFQNEAQLDKSGLPSDRFFAERPEGSVSTLKIQRTQQEDSAVYLCASSFPGGSGNTIYFGEGSWLTVV.

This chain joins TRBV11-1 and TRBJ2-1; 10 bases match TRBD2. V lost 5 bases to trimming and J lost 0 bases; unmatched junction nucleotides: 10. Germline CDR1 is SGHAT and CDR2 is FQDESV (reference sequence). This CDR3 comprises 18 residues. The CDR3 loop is CASSLRALAGGSYNEQFF. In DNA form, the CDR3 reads TGTGCCAGCAGCCTACGGGCATTAGCGGGGGGCTCCTACAATGAGCAGTTCTTC.

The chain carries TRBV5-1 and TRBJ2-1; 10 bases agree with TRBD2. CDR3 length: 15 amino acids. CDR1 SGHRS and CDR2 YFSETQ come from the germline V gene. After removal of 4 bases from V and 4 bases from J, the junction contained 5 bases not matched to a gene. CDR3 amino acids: CASSLAGVSYNEQFF. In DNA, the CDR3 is TGCGCCAGCAGCCTAGCGGGAGTATCATACAATGAGCAGTTCTTC.

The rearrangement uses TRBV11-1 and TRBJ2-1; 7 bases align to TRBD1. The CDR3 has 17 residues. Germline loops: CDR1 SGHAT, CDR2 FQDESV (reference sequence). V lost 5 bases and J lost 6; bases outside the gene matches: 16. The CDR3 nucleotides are TGTGCCAGCAGCCCGCTCTCGTACAGGGGTTTGGGCAATGAGCAGTTCTTC. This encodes CASSPLSYRGLGNEQFF.

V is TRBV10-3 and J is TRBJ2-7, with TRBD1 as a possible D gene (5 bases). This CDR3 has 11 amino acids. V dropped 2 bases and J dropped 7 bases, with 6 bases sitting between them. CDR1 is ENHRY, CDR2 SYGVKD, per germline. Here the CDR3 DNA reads TGTGCCATCAGTGAGACAGGAGAGCAGTACTTC. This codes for CAISETGEQYF.

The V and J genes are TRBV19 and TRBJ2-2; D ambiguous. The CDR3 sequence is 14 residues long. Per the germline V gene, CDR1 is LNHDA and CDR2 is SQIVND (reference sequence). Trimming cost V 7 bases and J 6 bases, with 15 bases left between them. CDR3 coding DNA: TGTGCCAGTATCCCGCTGGGCCTCCCCGGGGAGCTGTTTTTT. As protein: CASIPLGLPGELFF.

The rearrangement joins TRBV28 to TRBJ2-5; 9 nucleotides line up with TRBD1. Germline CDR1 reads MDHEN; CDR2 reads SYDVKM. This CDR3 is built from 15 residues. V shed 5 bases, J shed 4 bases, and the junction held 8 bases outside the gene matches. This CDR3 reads CASSDQQGAGETQYF. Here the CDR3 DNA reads TGTGCCAGCAGTGACCAACAGGGGGCAGGAGAGACCCAGTACTTC.

CDR3 loop: CASSSRDRPADTQYF. Written as DNA, the CDR3 is TGTGCCAGCAGCTCCCGGGACAGGCCTGCAGATACGCAGTATTTT. The genes are TRBV7-8 and TRBJ2-3, with TRBD1 identical over 8 bases. The V gene's germline CDR1 is SGHVS and CDR2 FQNEAQ. The length of the CDR3 is 15 residues. V was clipped by 4 bases and J by 4 bases; unmatched bases: 7.